One sample yielded the 21 T cell receptor beta chains listed below, sequenced in a study of T cell repertoires in cytomegalovirus infection. TCRdb itself ran the reads through MiXCR, one entry per CDR3 protein. The sample consists of about 150,000 distinct CDR3 sequences, around a quarter of them appearing once. What was sequenced was PBMCs. These receptors were taken from a human donor in good health (CMV status not recorded). Some clones in this sample may be carry-over from other donors' samples.

V usage is TRBV27 and J usage is TRBJ2-7; D is perhaps TRBD1 or TRBD2 (5 bases each). In germline, CDR1 is MNHEY, CDR2 SMNVEV (reference sequence). The CDR3 length is 15 residues. V lost 4 bases and J lost 6, with 19 bases in between. For the CDR3, the DNA is TGTGCCAGCAGTTCCCAACCGGGGCTCCGGGGCGAGCAGTACTTC. Its translation is CASSSQPGLRGEQYF.

This clonotype was counted ten times or more. V and J are TRBV11-2 and TRBJ2-7; TRBD1 matches 7 bases. Germline V gene sequence: CDR1 SGHAT, CDR2 FQNNGV. The V segment lost 5 bases and the J segment 1 base; nucleotides outside the gene matches: 11. This CDR3 is built from 16 residues. The CDR3 DNA sequence: TGTGCCAGCAGCCCCAGGACAGGATCTATTTCCTACGAGCAGTACTTC. Its translation: CASSPRTGSISYEQYF.

This sequence joins TRBV28 and TRBJ2-1; 7 bases agree with TRBD2. Germline V lookup: CDR1 MDHEN, CDR2 SYDVKM. The V gene end was trimmed by 2 bases and the J gene end by 9 bases; junction bases not matched to a gene: 10. The CDR3 runs 15 residues. The CDR3: CASSLLADNRIEQFF. DNA for the CDR3: TGTGCCAGCAGTTTACTAGCGGACAATAGGATTGAGCAGTTCTTC.

The table lists this clonotype with many counts. V usage is TRBV7-9 and J usage is TRBJ2-2; 7 nucleotides agree with TRBD2. V gave up 8 bases and J gave up 1 base; unmatched junction bases: 10. The germline gives CDR1 SEHNR, CDR2 FQNEAQ (reference sequence). This CDR3 region has 16 residues. The CDR3 region has the DNA TGTGCCAGCTTACTACCGGGAGGATTGAACACCGGGGAGCTGTTTTTT. Translated, it gives CASLLPGGLNTGELFF.

The chain uses TRBV12-3 or TRBV12-4 and TRBJ2-7; D is unresolved. Trimming removed 6 bases at V and 6 bases at J, with 9 bases between. The CDR3 consists of 11 residues. CDR3 sequence: CASRIKGEQYF. The CDR3 DNA is TGTGCCAGCAGAATCAAAGGCGAGCAGTACTTC.

The rearrangement joins TRBV5-1 to TRBJ2-1, with D tentatively TRBD2 (6 bases). Trimming took 4 bases from V and 6 from J, leaving 14 bases between them. Germline V lookup: CDR1 SGHRS, CDR2 YFSETQ. The CDR3 length is 14 residues. The CDR3 DNA follows: TGCGCCAGCAGCCCCCTGGGGGGACCCAATGAGCAGTTCTTC. It yields the protein CASSPLGGPNEQFF. Full variable domain (missing parts from reference TRBV5-1 and TRBJ2-1): KAGVTQTPRYLIKTRGQQVTLSCSPISGHRSVSWYQQTPGQGLQFLFEYFSETQRNKGNFPGRFSGRQFSNSRSEMNVSTLELGDSALYLCASSPLGGPNEQFFGPGTRLTVL.

This chain connects TRBV7-8 to TRBJ1-2; D is uncertain. Per the germline V gene, CDR1 is SGHVS and CDR2 is FQNEAQ. The CDR3 is made up of 15 amino acids. Trimming removed 1 base at V and 4 bases at J, with 13 bases between. The CDR3 coding sequence is TGTGCCAGCAGCTTAGGCCCAGGACCTAGCTATGGCTACACCTTC. Its translation: CASSLGPGPSYGYTF. Combining the CDR3 with reference TRBV7-8 and TRBJ1-2 gives the whole variable domain GAGVSQSPRYKVAKRGQDVALRCDPISGHVSLFWYQQALGQGPEFLTYFQNEAQLDKSGLPSDRFFAERPEGSVSTLKIQRTQQEDSAVYLCASSLGPGPSYGYTFGSGTRLTVV.

The J gene is TRBJ1-1, the V gene TRBV12-3 or TRBV12-4, with D possibly TRBD1 on 6 matching bases. This CDR3 spans 16 amino acids. Trimming shortened V by 1 base and J by 9 bases, and 21 bases separated the two germline ends. DNA of the CDR3: TGTGCCAGCAGTTTAGTTTTGGGGACAAGACCCCTCCAAGCTTTCTTT. The encoded protein is CASSLVLGTRPLQAFF.

The chain is built from TRBV19 and TRBJ1-5, with D tentatively TRBD1 (6 bases). V was trimmed by 3 bases and J by 4 bases, leaving 13 bases between them. This CDR3 has 15 residues. Germline V CDR1 and CDR2: LNHDA, SQIVND (reference sequence). The CDR3 DNA follows: TGTGCCAGTAGTATGGATACAGGGAGAAATCAGCCCCAGCATTTT. This gives the protein CASSMDTGRNQPQHF.

This clonotype was found many times. DNA of the CDR3: TGTGCCAGCAGCTTAGTCAGGACCACTGAAGCTTTCTTT. Protein product: CASSLVRTTEAFF. The rearrangement uses TRBV7-8 and TRBJ1-1; no clear D. CDR3 length equals 13 residues. The ends were cut back, 1 base at V and 4 bases at J, with 7 bases in the middle. Germline lookup yields CDR1 SGHVS and CDR2 FQNEAQ. The full variable domain, rest sourced from reference TRBV7-8 and TRBJ1-1, is GAGVSQSPRYKVAKRGQDVALRCDPISGHVSLFWYQQALGQGPEFLTYFQNEAQLDKSGLPSDRFFAERPEGSVSTLKIQRTQQEDSAVYLCASSLVRTTEAFFGQGTRLTVV.

V usage is TRBV5-1 and J usage is TRBJ2-2; no firm D call. The CDR3 runs 14 residues. Trimming took 3 bases from V and 1 from J, leaving 7 bases between them. CDR1 and CDR2 from the germline V gene are SGHRS and YFSETQ. The CDR3 loop reads CASSWLENTGELFF. The DNA for the CDR3 is TGCGCCAGCAGCTGGCTAGAGAACACCGGGGAGCTGTTTTTT.

The genes are TRBV7-2 and TRBJ1-2, with 11 bases that match TRBD1. After removal of 4 bases from V and 3 bases from J, the junction contained 4 bases not matched to a gene. Germline V lookup: CDR1 SGHTA, CDR2 FQGNSA. The CDR3 totals 15 residues. The chain's CDR3 is CASSSWDRGDYGYTF. The CDR3 DNA sequence: TGTGCCAGCAGCTCATGGGACAGGGGGGACTATGGCTACACCTTC. The full variable domain, in which reference TRBV7-2 and TRBJ1-2 provide the parts outside the CDR3, is GAGVSQSPSNKVTEKGKDVELRCDPISGHTALYWYRQSLGQGLEFLIYFQGNSAPDKSGLPSDRFSAERTGGSVSTLTIQRTQQEDSAVYLCASSSWDRGDYGYTFGSGTRLTVV.

Many counts were recorded for this clonotype. J is TRBJ1-1 and V is TRBV7-6; D is uncertain. V was pared by 10 bases and J by 0 bases, with 12 bases between. The CDR3 contains 13 residues. CDR1 is SGHVS and CDR2 is FNYEAQ in the germline V gene. In DNA, the CDR3 is TGTGCCATTGCGCCCCTTTTGAACACTGAAGCTTTCTTT. Protein: CAIAPLLNTEAFF.

The rearrangement uses TRBV12-3 or TRBV12-4 and TRBJ2-1; 7 bases align to TRBD2. The CDR3 extends over 13 amino acids. Losses at the gene ends were 6 bases for V and 8 bases for J; bases not matched to a gene: 7. The CDR3 loop reads CASSLSGVYEQFF. The CDR3 region has the DNA TGTGCCAGCAGCCTGAGCGGGGTGTATGAGCAGTTCTTC.

This clonotype was detected ten times or more. The CDR3 protein is CASTGQEETQYF. The CDR3 DNA is TGTGCCAGCACTGGGCAGGAAGAGACCCAGTACTTC. The V gene is TRBV28, the J gene TRBJ2-5; D call uncertain. Trimming stripped 7 bases from V and 3 bases from J, with 9 bases between. Germline loops: CDR1 MDHEN, CDR2 SYDVKM. The CDR3 has 12 amino acids.

This clonotype was counted many times. V and J are TRBV20-1 and TRBJ1-3; D is perhaps TRBD1 (5 bases). Germline V gives CDR1 DFQATT, CDR2 SNEGSKA (reference sequence). This CDR3 has 13 residues. With 3 bases removed from V and 4 bases from J, the gap between germline ends came to 10 bases. In DNA form, the CDR3 reads TGCAGTGCTAGGGGAGGGGTCGGAAACACCATATATTTT. It specifies CSARGGVGNTIYF.

In regard to this clonotype: This may be a read error, as it is one base from a much larger clone. The chain couples TRBV7-2 to TRBJ2-7; TRBD2 aligns across 12 bases. The V gene's germline CDR1 is SGHTA and CDR2 FQGNSA. This CDR3 has 16 amino acids. J gave up 6 bases and V 4 bases, and 10 bases lay outside the gene matches. DNA of the CDR3: TGTGCCAGCAGCTCTTCTCTAGCGGGGGGGCCGGTCGAGCAGTACTTC. This sequence encodes CASSSSLAGGPVEQYF.

This clonotype was detected only a few times. For the CDR3, the DNA is TGTGCCAGCTCACCACCGGAGGGGCCCAATCAGCCCCAGCATTTT. Protein sequence: CASSPPEGPNQPQHF. The rearrangement uses TRBV18 and TRBJ1-5; tentatively, D is TRBD1 (5 bases). The CDR3 sequence is 15 residues long. V was shortened by 0 bases and J by 3 bases, with 9 bases between the two germline ends. CDR1 is KGHSH and CDR2 is LQKENI in the germline V gene.

The gene calls are TRBV19 and TRBJ2-2; D may match TRBD1 or TRBD2 (5 bases each). Per germline, CDR1 LNHDA and CDR2 SQIVND (reference sequence). CDR3 length equals 15 residues. V shed 8 bases and J shed 1 base, with 14 bases lying between them. The CDR3, as DNA: TGTGCCAGTCTATCCTCTGGGGGGAACACCGGGGAGCTGTTTTTT. It translates to CASLSSGGNTGELFF. The complete variable domain, with remaining parts taken from reference TRBV19 and TRBJ2-2, reads DGGITQSPKYLFRKEGQNVTLSCEQNLNHDAMYWYRQDPGQGLRLIYYSQIVNDFQKGDIAEGYSVSREKKESFPLTVTSAQKNPTAFYLCASLSSGGNTGELFFGEGSRLTVL.

This clonotype was seen a handful of times. The CDR3 region has the DNA TGTGCCAGCAGCCCTCGGGATCTTCCCGATACCCACGAGCAGTACTTC. As protein: CASSPRDLPDTHEQYF. The gene calls are TRBV5-4 and TRBJ2-7; maybe TRBD2 (5 bases). Trimming cost V 4 bases and J 5 bases, with 22 bases left between them. Per the germline V gene, CDR1 is SGHNT and CDR2 is YYREEE (reference sequence). This CDR3 has 16 amino acids.

This chain joins TRBV28 and TRBJ1-3; D remains ambiguous. Trimming cost V 1 base and J 0 bases, with 10 bases left between them. The V gene's germline CDR1 is MDHEN and CDR2 SYDVKM. The CDR3 runs to 16 residues. In nucleotides, the CDR3 is TGTGCCAGCAGTTTATTACCCCAGGACTCTGGAAACACCATATATTTT. This encodes CASSLLPQDSGNTIYF.